These T cell receptor beta chains were read from a single sample in a study of blood T cell repertoires in COVID-19. Measured with immunoSEQ multiplex PCR; TCRdb has only the in-frame clones, and not every one. This sample has approximately 180,000 clones, with 75% to 90% found just once. Sequenced input: PBMCs or T cells enriched from blood (not recorded which). The receptors originated from a woman aged 40 to 50 with acute COVID-19. Each CDR3 is given with its conserved first and last residue. D genes are given only for firm matches. Clone size is stated in some rows and not others, as once, few, many or a class when expanded.

cdr3_nt: TGTGCCATCAGTGAGCCTGAATCTGGGAGCTATGGCTACACCTTC
cdr3_aa: CAISEPESGSYGYTF
j_call: TRBJ1-2
clone_size: .
d_call: .
v_call: TRBV10-3

cdr3_nt: TGCGCCAGCAGCAAACCGGGACACAACACTGAAGCTTTCTTT
cdr3_aa: CASSKPGHNTEAFF
j_call: TRBJ1-1
clone_size: .
d_call: .
v_call: TRBV5-1

cdr3_nt: TGTGCCAGCAGCGGGGCTAACGTGTGGGAGTTAGACAATGAGCAGTTCTTC
cdr3_aa: CASSGANVWELDNEQFF
j_call: TRBJ2-1
clone_size: once
d_call: .
v_call: TRBV9

cdr3_nt: TGTGCCAGCACACAGGATCGCGAAAAACTGTTTTTT
cdr3_aa: CASTQDREKLFF
j_call: TRBJ1-4
clone_size: .
d_call: .
v_call: TRBV2

cdr3_nt: TGTGCCAGCACCCGCACAGGGTTGGACATTCAGTACTTC
cdr3_aa: CASTRTGLDIQYF
j_call: TRBJ2-4
clone_size: .
d_call: .
v_call: TRBV5-5

cdr3_nt: TGTGCCAGCACCCTCCCCCGTCAGCCCCAGCATTTT
cdr3_aa: CASTLPRQPQHF
j_call: TRBJ1-5
clone_size: .
d_call: .
v_call: TRBV28

cdr3_nt: TGTGCCAGCTCACCTGGAGGACGGCACTATGGCTACACCTTC
cdr3_aa: CASSPGGRHYGYTF
j_call: TRBJ1-2
clone_size: .
d_call: .
v_call: TRBV18

cdr3_nt: TGCGCCAGCAGCCAAGGGCTGATGAATGAAAAACTGTTTTTT
cdr3_aa: CASSQGLMNEKLFF
j_call: TRBJ1-4
clone_size: .
d_call: .
v_call: TRBV4-1

cdr3_nt: TGTGCCAGCAGCGTAGAAGACAGGGAGTGGAATGAGCAGTTCTTC
cdr3_aa: CASSVEDREWNEQFF
j_call: TRBJ2-1
clone_size: .
d_call: TRBD1
v_call: TRBV9

cdr3_nt: TGTGCCAGCCGCCGGGAGTATAACAATGAGCAGTTCTTC
cdr3_aa: CASRREYNNEQFF
j_call: TRBJ2-1
clone_size: few
d_call: .
v_call: TRBV6-2/TRBV6-3

cdr3_nt: TGTGCCAGCAGCTTAGTGGGGGGGCGAGATACGCAGTATTTT
cdr3_aa: CASSLVGGRDTQYF
j_call: TRBJ2-3
clone_size: .
d_call: .
v_call: TRBV7-9

cdr3_nt: TGCGCCAGCAGCCCCTACCCATCATACGAGCAGTACTTC
cdr3_aa: CASSPYPSYEQYF
j_call: TRBJ2-7
clone_size: .
d_call: .
v_call: TRBV5-1

cdr3_nt: TGTGCCAGCAGTTACACCGGACAGGCCGCTGAAGCTTTCTTT
cdr3_aa: CASSYTGQAAEAFF
j_call: TRBJ1-1
clone_size: once
d_call: TRBD1
v_call: TRBV6-6

cdr3_nt: TGTGCCAGCGCGGGGCCAGGCCACAATGAGCAGTTCTTC
cdr3_aa: CASAGPGHNEQFF
j_call: TRBJ2-1
clone_size: .
d_call: .
v_call: TRBV27

cdr3_nt: TGTGCCAGCAGTGAACCCGACAGGGGATCCTACGAGCAGTACTTC
cdr3_aa: CASSEPDRGSYEQYF
j_call: TRBJ2-7
clone_size: .
d_call: TRBD1
v_call: TRBV6-1

cdr3_nt: TGTGCCAGCAGCTTGAACGGACTAGCGGGGGTTTCAGATACGCAGTATTTT
cdr3_aa: CASSLNGLAGVSDTQYF
j_call: TRBJ2-3
clone_size: .
d_call: TRBD2
v_call: TRBV7-6

cdr3_nt: TGTGCCAGCAGCCAGGGACAGGGGGGCACTGAAGCTTTCTTT
cdr3_aa: CASSQGQGGTEAFF
j_call: TRBJ1-1
clone_size: once
d_call: TRBD1
v_call: TRBV16

cdr3_nt: TGTGCCAGCAGCCCCTCTAGCGGGCAATCCTACGAGCAGTACTTC
cdr3_aa: CASSPSSGQSYEQYF
j_call: TRBJ2-7
clone_size: .
d_call: TRBD2
v_call: TRBV6-2/TRBV6-3

cdr3_nt: TGTGCCAGCAGCTTAGGGGGCCCCTACAATGAGCAGTTCTTC
cdr3_aa: CASSLGGPYNEQFF
j_call: TRBJ2-1
clone_size: .
d_call: .
v_call: TRBV7-2

cdr3_nt: TGCAGCGTTGAAGATCTTAGGGGAGATACGCAGTATTTT
cdr3_aa: CSVEDLRGDTQYF
j_call: TRBJ2-3
clone_size: .
d_call: .
v_call: TRBV29-1

cdr3_nt: TGTGCCAGCAGCCAGGCCAGGGGGCTGGGTTATGGCTACACCTTC
cdr3_aa: CASSQARGLGYGYTF
j_call: TRBJ1-2
clone_size: .
d_call: TRBD1
v_call: TRBV7-9

cdr3_nt: TGTGCCAGTCGCAGCTCTGGAAACACCATATATTTT
cdr3_aa: CASRSSGNTIYF
j_call: TRBJ1-3
clone_size: few
d_call: .
v_call: TRBV19

cdr3_nt: TGTGCCATCAGTGAGTCGTTCCTTAATGAGCAGTTCTTC
cdr3_aa: CAISESFLNEQFF
j_call: TRBJ2-1
clone_size: few
d_call: .
v_call: TRBV10-3

cdr3_nt: TGCAGCGTTGGGGTCAGAACAGGGGTCGATTCCTACGAGCAGTACTTC
cdr3_aa: CSVGVRTGVDSYEQYF
j_call: TRBJ2-7
clone_size: .
d_call: TRBD1
v_call: TRBV29-1

cdr3_nt: TGTGCCACCAGTTATGGAGGGGCAGAGCGGGCGTACACCGGGGAGCTGTTTTTT
cdr3_aa: CATSYGGAERAYTGELFF
j_call: TRBJ2-2
clone_size: .
d_call: .
v_call: TRBV24-1

cdr3_nt: TGTGCCTGGAGTGAAGCGGGGACTGAAGCTTTCTTT
cdr3_aa: CAWSEAGTEAFF
j_call: TRBJ1-1
clone_size: .
d_call: .
v_call: TRBV30

cdr3_nt: TGTGCCACCAGTGACGGACAGCCTAACTATGGCTACACCTTC
cdr3_aa: CATSDGQPNYGYTF
j_call: TRBJ1-2
clone_size: once
d_call: .
v_call: TRBV24-1

cdr3_nt: TGTGCCAGCAGCCACGGAATCCCGGGGGGATCACCCCTCCACTTT
cdr3_aa: CASSHGIPGGSPLHF
j_call: TRBJ1-6
clone_size: .
d_call: .
v_call: TRBV6-2/TRBV6-3

cdr3_nt: TGCGCCAGCAGCGGGACACTGTCAGGGGGCTCAGGGGGCTACACCTTC
cdr3_aa: CASSGTLSGGSGGYTF
j_call: TRBJ1-2
clone_size: .
d_call: TRBD1
v_call: TRBV10-2

cdr3_nt: TGTGCCAGCAGTTTGTTAGACTTGAACACTGAAGCTTTCTTT
cdr3_aa: CASSLLDLNTEAFF
j_call: TRBJ1-1
clone_size: .
d_call: .
v_call: TRBV2

cdr3_nt: TGTGCCAGCAGCTTAGCCCCGAGGACAGACTACAAACTAGCGGGGGACACCGGGGAGCTGTTTTTT
cdr3_aa: CASSLAPRTDYKLAGDTGELFF
j_call: TRBJ2-2
clone_size: once
d_call: TRBD2
v_call: TRBV7-7

cdr3_nt: TGCGCCAGCAGCCAAGCTCTGGACAGGGAAAAACTGTTTTTT
cdr3_aa: CASSQALDREKLFF
j_call: TRBJ1-4
clone_size: .
d_call: TRBD1
v_call: TRBV4-3

cdr3_nt: TGTGCCAGCCGGACAGGGAACCCCTACGAGCAGTACTTC
cdr3_aa: CASRTGNPYEQYF
j_call: TRBJ2-7
clone_size: once
d_call: TRBD1
v_call: TRBV28

cdr3_nt: TGTGCCAGCAGCTTGGGGATACTAGTCGATGAGCAGTTCTTC
cdr3_aa: CASSLGILVDEQFF
j_call: TRBJ2-1
clone_size: .
d_call: .
v_call: TRBV7-2

cdr3_nt: TGTGCCAGCAGCCCATACGACAGTTCCTATAATTCACCCCTCCACTTT
cdr3_aa: CASSPYDSSYNSPLHF
j_call: TRBJ1-6
clone_size: .
d_call: .
v_call: TRBV9

cdr3_nt: TGTGCCAGCAGCGAACAGGGGGCTGGAAACACCATATATTTT
cdr3_aa: CASSEQGAGNTIYF
j_call: TRBJ1-3
clone_size: .
d_call: TRBD1
v_call: TRBV5-6

cdr3_nt: TGTGCCAGTAGTATAGAACCAGGGGCGGCGAACACTGAAGCTTTCTTT
cdr3_aa: CASSIEPGAANTEAFF
j_call: TRBJ1-1
clone_size: .
d_call: .
v_call: TRBV19

cdr3_nt: TGTGCCAGCAGCTTAGAGGTAGAGGCAGATACGCAGTATTTT
cdr3_aa: CASSLEVEADTQYF
j_call: TRBJ2-3
clone_size: .
d_call: .
v_call: TRBV7-9

cdr3_nt: TGCGCCAGCAGCATAGACAGACCCTCTAGCACAGATACGCAGTATTTT
cdr3_aa: CASSIDRPSSTDTQYF
j_call: TRBJ2-3
clone_size: .
d_call: .
v_call: TRBV5-1

cdr3_nt: TGTGCCAGCACCGAGGGGGTTAGGGATGAAAAACTGTTTTTT
cdr3_aa: CASTEGVRDEKLFF
j_call: TRBJ1-4
clone_size: .
d_call: .
v_call: TRBV6-5

cdr3_nt: TGTGCCAGTAGTCTCCCGGGACAGGAGTATTCACCCCTCCACTTT
cdr3_aa: CASSLPGQEYSPLHF
j_call: TRBJ1-6
clone_size: medium-sized
d_call: TRBD1
v_call: TRBV19

cdr3_nt: TGTGCCAGCAGCTTTCAGGGGGTGTTAGACGAGCAGTACTTC
cdr3_aa: CASSFQGVLDEQYF
j_call: TRBJ2-7
clone_size: .
d_call: TRBD1
v_call: TRBV5-6

cdr3_nt: TGTGCCAGCAGCTTAAGGGTCAGGGATGAAAAACTGTTTTTT
cdr3_aa: CASSLRVRDEKLFF
j_call: TRBJ1-4
clone_size: once
d_call: .
v_call: TRBV7-8

cdr3_nt: TGTGCCAGCAGTTTATTGGGAGGTGGCTACACCTTC
cdr3_aa: CASSLLGGGYTF
j_call: TRBJ1-2
clone_size: .
d_call: .
v_call: TRBV12-3/TRBV12-4

cdr3_nt: TGTGCCAGCAGCCCTCAAGCTAGCGGAAACACCATATATTTT
cdr3_aa: CASSPQASGNTIYF
j_call: TRBJ1-3
clone_size: .
d_call: .
v_call: TRBV3-1/TRBV3-2

cdr3_nt: TGTGCCAGCAGCTTAGCTCCGGGACTAGCGGGACAAGAGACCCAGTACTTC
cdr3_aa: CASSLAPGLAGQETQYF
j_call: TRBJ2-5
clone_size: .
d_call: TRBD2
v_call: TRBV11-2

cdr3_nt: TGTGCCAGCAGCTCTCGACTAGCGGGGGGCTGGGCGAACACCGGGGAGCTGTTTTTT
cdr3_aa: CASSSRLAGGWANTGELFF
j_call: TRBJ2-2
clone_size: .
d_call: TRBD2
v_call: TRBV9

cdr3_nt: TGTGCCAGCAGTCCGACAGGGGAACGGAATTCACCCCTCCACTTT
cdr3_aa: CASSPTGERNSPLHF
j_call: TRBJ1-6
clone_size: once
d_call: TRBD1
v_call: TRBV7-9

cdr3_nt: TGTGCCAGCAGCTCTTCGGGTTCCTCATTCCGTAATGAAAAACTGTTTTTT
cdr3_aa: CASSSSGSSFRNEKLFF
j_call: TRBJ1-4
clone_size: .
d_call: .
v_call: TRBV5-4

cdr3_nt: TGCAGCGTTGAAGAAGACATGAGCACCGGGGAGCTGTTTTTT
cdr3_aa: CSVEEDMSTGELFF
j_call: TRBJ2-2
clone_size: .
d_call: .
v_call: TRBV29-1

cdr3_nt: TGTGCCAGCAGCTTTAGCGGGAGTGACGAGCAGTACTTC
cdr3_aa: CASSFSGSDEQYF
j_call: TRBJ2-7
clone_size: .
d_call: TRBD2
v_call: TRBV7-8

cdr3_nt: TGTGCCACCAGTTCAACAGTCGGGACTAGCGGGGGGGCCATGTATTCTAGCACAGATACGCAGTATTTT
cdr3_aa: CATSSTVGTSGGAMYSSTDTQYF
j_call: TRBJ2-3
clone_size: .
d_call: TRBD2
v_call: TRBV15

cdr3_nt: TGCGCCAGCAGCCAAGCGATACCCAGGGGAAACACCGGGGAGCTGTTTTTT
cdr3_aa: CASSQAIPRGNTGELFF
j_call: TRBJ2-2
clone_size: few
d_call: .
v_call: TRBV4-1

cdr3_nt: TGTGCCAGCAGCCTAGAAGTCCAAGAGACCCAGTACTTC
cdr3_aa: CASSLEVQETQYF
j_call: TRBJ2-5
clone_size: .
d_call: .
v_call: TRBV6-2/TRBV6-3

cdr3_nt: TGTGCCAGCAGCCAACGGGTGCCTAATGAAAAACTGTTTTTT
cdr3_aa: CASSQRVPNEKLFF
j_call: TRBJ1-4
clone_size: .
d_call: .
v_call: TRBV3-1/TRBV3-2

cdr3_nt: TGTGCCAGCAGCCCCGGGGACAGGGAAGATAATAATTCACCCCTCCACTTT
cdr3_aa: CASSPGDREDNNSPLHF
j_call: TRBJ1-6
clone_size: .
d_call: TRBD1
v_call: TRBV3-1/TRBV3-2

cdr3_nt: TGTGCCAGCAGCGGGGAGAACACAGATACGCAGTATTTT
cdr3_aa: CASSGENTDTQYF
j_call: TRBJ2-3
clone_size: .
d_call: .
v_call: TRBV2